These 19 T cell receptor beta chains originate from one sample sequenced in a study of control samples from healthy donors and cancer patients. Sequenced by immunoSEQ multiplex PCR; TCRdb stores in-frame clones only, minus some. The repertoire holds roughly 88,000 clones, with approximately 93% as singletons. Material for sequencing was blood. The receptors derive from a woman aged 25 to 45 in good health.

About this clone: Other nucleotide sequences in the sample specify the same CDR3. The CDR3 bases are TGCGCCAGCAGCTTGGGATTAGCGGGGGGTCGCGAGCAGTACTTC. It encodes CASSLGLAGGREQYF. The chain recombines TRBV5-1 with TRBJ2-7; TRBD2 matches 10 bases. Trimming took 0 bases from V and 6 from J; bases not matched to a gene: 6. CDR3 size: 15 residues. The V gene's germline CDR1 is SGHRS and CDR2 YFSETQ.

About this clone itself: The junction departs from germline at one end; a sequencing error may be responsible. The V gene is TRBV2, the J gene TRBJ2-7; D unclear. Germline-derived CDR1 and CDR2 are SNHLY and FYNNEI. This CDR3 has 14 amino acids. Here the CDR3 DNA reads TGTGCCAGCAGGGAAGGTGTAGTGCGCCACGAGCAGTACTTC. Amino acid sequence: CASREGVVRHEQYF.

With regard to this clone: This sample also contains other DNA sequences that code for the same CDR3. This rearrangement joins TRBV18 to TRBJ2-1; D call uncertain. V shed 1 base and J shed 3 bases, with 4 bases lying between them. Germline V CDR1 and CDR2: KGHSH, LQKENI. This CDR3 comprises 13 residues. CDR3 DNA: TGTGCCAGCTCACCACAGGGCTACAATGAGCAGTTCTTC. It yields the protein CASSPQGYNEQFF.

This chain links TRBV18 with TRBJ1-2; D call uncertain. Trimming took 6 bases from V and 5 from J, leaving 10 bases between them. The CDR3 has 12 amino acids. From germline, CDR1 is KGHSH and CDR2 LQKENI. The CDR3 sequence: CASSPTGYGYTF. The CDR3 coding sequence is TGTGCCAGCTCCCCGACGGGATATGGCTACACCTTC.

This chain joins TRBV5-1 and TRBJ1-1; 7 nucleotides align to TRBD1. The length of the CDR3 is 13 residues. Looked up from germline, CDR1 is SGHRS and CDR2 is YFSETQ. V lost 3 bases to trimming and J lost 8 bases; unmatched junction nucleotides: 7. The CDR3 loop is CASSSSGTEEAFF. CDR3 coding DNA: TGCGCCAGCAGCTCGTCCGGGACAGAGGAAGCTTTCTTT.

The rearrangement joins TRBV29-1 to TRBJ1-1; D may be TRBD1 (5 bases). CDR1 and CDR2 from the germline V gene are SQVTM and ANQGSEA. The V end lost 7 bases, the J end lost 5 bases, and 14 bases lay between the germline ends. CDR3 length equals 12 residues. CDR3 protein: CSGFRGGTEAFF. The CDR3 coding sequence is TGCAGCGGCTTCCGGGGGGGGACTGAAGCTTTCTTT. The full variable domain, with the rest looked up from reference TRBV29-1 and TRBJ1-1, is SAVISQKPSRDICQRGTSLTIQCQVDSQVTMMFWYRQQPGQSLTLIATANQGSEATYESGFVIDKFPISRPNLTFSTLTVSNMSPEDSSIYLCSGFRGGTEAFFGQGTRLTVV.

On this clone itself: At the DNA level, this CDR3 is encoded by other sequences in the same sample as well. The gene calls are TRBV12-5 and TRBJ2-6; no clear D gene. There are 14 residues in the CDR3. Looked up from germline, CDR1 is LGHNT and CDR2 is FRNRAP. The germline V and J ends were trimmed by 5 bases and 0 bases, with 5 bases remaining between them. This CDR3 reads CASGPDSGANVLTF. For the CDR3, the DNA is TGTGCTAGTGGTCCCGACTCTGGGGCCAACGTCCTGACTTTC.

The chain joins TRBV5-4 to TRBJ1-1, with D uncertain. Germline CDR1 SGHNT, CDR2 YYREEE (reference sequence). Trimming left V 0 bases short and J 5 bases short, with 14 bases between. The CDR3 has 15 residues. The CDR3 loop is CASSLDWGGRTEAFF. The CDR3 region has the DNA TGTGCCAGCAGCTTGGATTGGGGAGGAAGGACTGAAGCTTTCTTT.

This rearrangement joins TRBV19 to TRBJ2-4, with D hard to call. CDR3 length: 12 residues. V was pared by 3 bases and J by 4 bases, with 4 bases between. Looked up from germline, CDR1 is LNHDA and CDR2 is SQIVND (reference sequence). CDR3 sequence (DNA): TGTGCCAGTAGTATTACAAAAAACATTCAGTACTTC. Its protein is CASSITKNIQYF.

The V and J genes are TRBV28 and TRBJ1-5; 8 bases fit TRBD1. The J segment lost 1 base and the V segment lost 2 bases, leaving 7 bases of the junction unmatched. CDR1 MDHEN and CDR2 SYDVKM come from the germline V gene. The CDR3 totals 17 residues. The CDR3 protein is CASSLDSGGRSNQPQHF. The CDR3 region has the DNA TGTGCCAGCAGTTTAGATTCAGGGGGCCGGAGCAATCAGCCCCAGCATTTT.

The V gene is TRBV7-2, the J gene TRBJ1-1; TRBD1 matches at 10 bases. V shed 6 bases, J shed 1 base, and the junction held 5 bases outside the gene matches. In germline, CDR1 is SGHTA, CDR2 FQGNSA. CDR3 length equals 15 residues. The CDR3 spells CASRLTGGANTEAFF. Written as DNA, the CDR3 is TGTGCCAGCAGATTGACAGGGGGCGCGAACACTGAAGCTTTCTTT.

The rearrangement links TRBV5-8 to TRBJ2-5; 8 positions agree with TRBD1. V lost 4 bases and J lost 5; bases outside the gene matches: 13. This CDR3 comprises 16 residues. The germline V gene has CDR1 SGHTS and CDR2 YDEGEE. Here the CDR3 DNA reads TGTGCCAGCAGCCCGGAGGAGGACAGGGCCCGGGAGACCCAGTACTTC. This sequence encodes CASSPEEDRARETQYF.

The chain recombines TRBV5-1 with TRBJ2-3; 9 bases align to TRBD1. Trimming took 4 bases from V and 0 from J; bases not matched to a gene: 6. This CDR3 contains 16 residues. CDR1 and CDR2 (germline): SGHRS, YFSETQ. CDR3 in amino acids: CASSTYRGLSTDTQYF. Here the CDR3 DNA reads TGCGCCAGCAGCACTTACAGGGGGCTCAGCACAGATACGCAGTATTTT.

The chain combines TRBV4-1 with TRBJ2-6, with 7 nucleotides matching TRBD1. The CDR3 loop spans 17 amino acids. The germline V gene encodes CDR1 MGHRA and CDR2 YSYEKL. Unmatched junction bases numbered 4, after V lost 2 bases and J lost 0 bases. In DNA form, the CDR3 reads TGCGCCAGCAGCCAAACAGGGGCCGGCTCTGGGGCCAACGTCCTGACTTTC. This translates into CASSQTGAGSGANVLTF.

The chain uses TRBV7-9 and TRBJ2-6; the match to TRBD1 covers 7 bases. The CDR3 consists of 15 residues. CDR1 and CDR2 (germline): SEHNR, FQNEAQ (reference sequence). The ends lost 6 bases at V and 2 bases at J; junction bases unmatched: 4. CDR3 sequence (DNA): TGTGCCAGCAGGCCCACAGGGGCTGGGGCCAACGTCCTGACTTTC. Its protein product is CASRPTGAGANVLTF.

Comment on this clone: This sample also contains other DNA sequences that code for the same CDR3. The chain has TRBV11-1 and TRBJ2-4; D is possibly TRBD2 (6 bases). Germline-derived CDR1 and CDR2 are SGHAT and FQDESV (reference sequence). This CDR3 spans 14 amino acids. V lost 4 bases to trimming and J lost 9 bases, with 16 bases between them. The CDR3 DNA sequence: TGTGCCAGCAGCTCGGGGGACGGGGGTGGCATTCAGTACTTC. This codes for CASSSGDGGGIQYF. Based on the CDR3 plus reference TRBV11-1 and TRBJ2-4, the full variable domain is EAEVAQSPRYKITEKSQAVAFWCDPISGHATLYWYRQILGQGPELLVQFQDESVVDDSQLPKDRFSAERLKGVDSTLKIQPAELGDSAMYLCASSSGDGGGIQYFGAGTRLSVL.

The chain combines TRBV6-2 or TRBV6-3 with TRBJ2-3; tentatively, D is TRBD1 (5 bases). Germline V lookup: CDR1 MNHEY, CDR2 SVGEGT. This CDR3 has 16 amino acids. The V and J ends lost 2 bases and 4 bases respectively, with 16 bases between them. The CDR3 here is CASSYGLGVWADTQYF. CDR3 DNA: TGTGCCAGCAGTTACGGTTTAGGGGTGTGGGCAGATACGCAGTATTTT.

The chain couples TRBV5-8 to TRBJ2-1, with D perhaps TRBD2 (5 bases). The V end was cut by 0 bases, the J end by 9 bases, with 10 bases between. The germline V gene has CDR1 SGHTS and CDR2 YDEGEE. The CDR3 covers 13 residues. This CDR3 is CASSLAGSGEQFF. CDR3 coding DNA: TGTGCCAGCAGCTTGGCGGGGTCGGGTGAGCAGTTCTTC. The complete variable domain, with remaining parts taken from reference TRBV5-8 and TRBJ2-1, reads EAGVTQSPTHLIKTRGQQATLRCSPISGHTSVYWYQQALGLGLQFLLWYDEGEERNRGNFPPRFSGRQFPNYSSELNVNALELEDSALYLCASSLAGSGEQFFGPGTRLTVL.

This sequence joins TRBV6-5 and TRBJ1-1; D gene ambiguous. In germline, CDR1 is MNHEY, CDR2 SVGAGI. The V gene lost 7 bases and the J gene lost 6 bases, with 12 bases spanning the gap. This CDR3 has 12 residues. CDR3: CASKWAEPEAFF. Written as DNA, the CDR3 is TGTGCCAGCAAGTGGGCAGAGCCTGAAGCTTTCTTT.